These T cell receptor beta chains were read from a single sample in a study of human thymus T cells. TCRdb's table, derived via immunoSEQ multiplex PCR, lists solely in-frame clones and lacks some. The sample has tens of thousands of clones; roughly 95% are singletons. The source material was thymus tissue. These receptors were collected from a girl younger than two with a congenital heart defect but otherwise immunologically healthy. Both conserved end residues are part of each CDR3. D genes are given only for firm matches. Only some rows state a clone size, as once, few, many or a class for expanded clones.

D gene: TRBD2
J gene: TRBJ2-1
V gene: TRBV5-1
clone size: once
CDR3 DNA: TGCGCCAGCAGGATTACTAGCGGTATATATGACAATGAGCAGTTCTTC
CDR3 protein: CASRITSGIYDNEQFF

D gene: TRBD1
J gene: TRBJ2-1
V gene: TRBV11-1
clone size: -
CDR3 DNA: TGTGCCAGCAGCCGTGGGGGGACAGGGGGAGTTTATGAGCAGTTCTTC
CDR3 protein: CASSRGGTGGVYEQFF

D gene: -
J gene: TRBJ1-2
V gene: TRBV7-6
clone size: -
CDR3 DNA: TGTGCCAGCAGCTTAGAGGGGCCGGGACACCTACACCATGGCTACACCTTC
CDR3 protein: CASSLEGPGHLHHGYTF

D gene: -
J gene: TRBJ2-1
V gene: TRBV4-3
clone size: -
CDR3 DNA: TGCGCCAGCAGCCAAGAAACTAGAAATGAGCAGTTCTTC
CDR3 protein: CASSQETRNEQFF

D gene: -
J gene: TRBJ1-5
V gene: TRBV7-9
clone size: -
CDR3 DNA: TGTGCCAGCAGCCAAAGTTCTTCGATAATCGACAATCAGCCCCAGCATTTT
CDR3 protein: CASSQSSSIIDNQPQHF

D gene: -
J gene: TRBJ2-5
V gene: TRBV4-3
clone size: -
CDR3 DNA: TGCGCCAGCAGCCAAGATGGTAGGGAAAGGCAAGAGACCCAGTACTTC
CDR3 protein: CASSQDGRERQETQYF

D gene: -
J gene: TRBJ1-1
V gene: TRBV29-1
clone size: few
CDR3 DNA: TGCAGCGTCACCGAAAAGGCTGAAGCTTTCTTT
CDR3 protein: CSVTEKAEAFF

D gene: TRBD2
J gene: TRBJ2-1
V gene: TRBV19
clone size: -
CDR3 DNA: TGTGCCAGTAGTATTCGGGAGCGGGGGAGCTCCTACAATGAGCAGTTCTTC
CDR3 protein: CASSIRERGSSYNEQFF

D gene: TRBD2
J gene: TRBJ2-3
V gene: TRBV18
clone size: -
CDR3 DNA: TGTGCCAGCTCCAGAGCGGGAGGAAACACAGATACGCAGTATTTT
CDR3 protein: CASSRAGGNTDTQYF

D gene: TRBD2
J gene: TRBJ2-2
V gene: TRBV7-7
clone size: -
CDR3 DNA: TGTGCCAGCAGCTTCCTTATAGCGGGACCCCCGAACACCGGGGAGCTGTTTTTT
CDR3 protein: CASSFLIAGPPNTGELFF

D gene: -
J gene: TRBJ2-5
V gene: TRBV4-1
clone size: -
CDR3 DNA: TGCGCCAGCACCCCCATGGAGGGGCTCAACGAGACCCAGTACTTC
CDR3 protein: CASTPMEGLNETQYF

D gene: TRBD2
J gene: TRBJ2-1
V gene: TRBV27
clone size: -
CDR3 DNA: TGTGCCAGCAGTTCCCAGTCGTGTGCGCTGGGGAGGGGAGGAAATGAGCAGTTCTTC
CDR3 protein: CASSSQSCALGRGGNEQFF

D gene: -
J gene: TRBJ2-3
V gene: TRBV13
clone size: once
CDR3 DNA: TGTGCCAGCAGCTTAGCAGCTAGGCCTAGCACAGATACGCAGTATTTT
CDR3 protein: CASSLAARPSTDTQYF

D gene: TRBD1
J gene: TRBJ1-2
V gene: TRBV4-1
clone size: -
CDR3 DNA: TGCGCCAGCAGCCAACCAAACCTGGGACAGGGAAGCTATGGCTACACCTTC
CDR3 protein: CASSQPNLGQGSYGYTF

D gene: TRBD2
J gene: TRBJ2-3
V gene: TRBV27
clone size: -
CDR3 DNA: TGTGCCAGCAGTCCGCGACTAGCGGGAGAAACAGATACGCAGTATTTT
CDR3 protein: CASSPRLAGETDTQYF

D gene: TRBD2
J gene: TRBJ2-1
V gene: TRBV29-1
clone size: -
CDR3 DNA: TGCAGCGCCAGCGGGAGAGGTTACAATGAGCAGTTCTTC
CDR3 protein: CSASGRGYNEQFF

D gene: -
J gene: TRBJ2-7
V gene: TRBV10-3
clone size: -
CDR3 DNA: TGTGCCAGCAGCGCTCCGGGACTCGACTACGAGCAGTACTTC
CDR3 protein: CASSAPGLDYEQYF

D gene: -
J gene: TRBJ2-3
V gene: TRBV7-6
clone size: once
CDR3 DNA: TGTGCCAGCAGCCCCCACAGGGACAAGTGGGATACGCAGTATTTT
CDR3 protein: CASSPHRDKWDTQYF

D gene: -
J gene: TRBJ2-1
V gene: TRBV19
clone size: -
CDR3 DNA: TGTGCCAGCCAAGGGATGGGGGATGAGCAGTTCTTC
CDR3 protein: CASQGMGDEQFF

D gene: -
J gene: TRBJ1-5
V gene: TRBV5-6
clone size: -
CDR3 DNA: TGTGCCAGCAGCTTGCGGGTAGTGGGGCAGGTAGTAAATCAGCCCCAGCATTTT
CDR3 protein: CASSLRVVGQVVNQPQHF